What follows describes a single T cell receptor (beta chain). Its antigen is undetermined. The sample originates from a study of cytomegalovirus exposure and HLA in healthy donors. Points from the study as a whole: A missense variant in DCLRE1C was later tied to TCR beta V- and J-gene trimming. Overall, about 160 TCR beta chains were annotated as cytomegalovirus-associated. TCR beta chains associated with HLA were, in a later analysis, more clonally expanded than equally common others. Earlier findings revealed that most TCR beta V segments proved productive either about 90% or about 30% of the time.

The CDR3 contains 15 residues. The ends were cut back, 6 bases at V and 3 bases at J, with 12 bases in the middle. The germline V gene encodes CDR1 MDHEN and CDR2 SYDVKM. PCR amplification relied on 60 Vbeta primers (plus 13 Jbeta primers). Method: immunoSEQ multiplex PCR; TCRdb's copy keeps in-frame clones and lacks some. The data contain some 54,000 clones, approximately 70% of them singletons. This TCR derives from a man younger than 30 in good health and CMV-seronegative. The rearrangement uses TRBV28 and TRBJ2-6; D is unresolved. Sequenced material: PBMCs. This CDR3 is CASSLVGFGANVLTF. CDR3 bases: TGTGCCAGCAGCTTGGTGGGCTTTGGGGCCAACGTCCTGACTTTC.